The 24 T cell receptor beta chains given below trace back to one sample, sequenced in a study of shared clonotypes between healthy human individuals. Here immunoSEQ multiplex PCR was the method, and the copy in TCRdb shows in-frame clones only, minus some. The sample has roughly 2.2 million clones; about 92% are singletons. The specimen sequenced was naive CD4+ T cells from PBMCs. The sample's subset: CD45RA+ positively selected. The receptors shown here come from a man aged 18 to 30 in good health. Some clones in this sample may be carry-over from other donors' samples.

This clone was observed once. DNA for the CDR3: TGTGCCATCAGTGAGGATGTGAGGAGACTAGCGGCAACCTACGAGCAGTACTTC. This encodes CAISEDVRRLAATYEQYF. The chain couples TRBV10-3 to TRBJ2-7, with TRBD2 identical over 9 bases. V dropped 2 bases and J dropped 2; count of bases not matched to a gene: 13. This CDR3 has 18 amino acids. The V gene's germline CDR1 is ENHRY and CDR2 SYGVKD.

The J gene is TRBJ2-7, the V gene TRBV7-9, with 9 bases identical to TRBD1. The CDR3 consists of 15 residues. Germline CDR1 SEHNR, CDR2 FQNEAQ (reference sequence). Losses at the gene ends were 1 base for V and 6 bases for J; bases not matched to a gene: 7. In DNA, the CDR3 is TGTGCCAGCAGCTTAGTCAACAGGGGGCTTGGCGAGCAGTACTTC. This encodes CASSLVNRGLGEQYF.

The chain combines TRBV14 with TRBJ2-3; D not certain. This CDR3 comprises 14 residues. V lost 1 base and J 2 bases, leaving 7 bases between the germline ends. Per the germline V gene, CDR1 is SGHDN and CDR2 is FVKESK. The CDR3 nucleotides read TGTGCCAGCAGCCAAGGGTCTCCCACAGATACGCAGTATTTT. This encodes CASSQGSPTDTQYF.

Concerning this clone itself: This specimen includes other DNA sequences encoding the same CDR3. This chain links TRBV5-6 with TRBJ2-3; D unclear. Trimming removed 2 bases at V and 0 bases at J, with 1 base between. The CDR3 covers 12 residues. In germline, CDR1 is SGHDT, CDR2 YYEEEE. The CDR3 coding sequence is TGTGCCAGCAGCTTCAGCACAGATACGCAGTATTTT. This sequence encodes CASSFSTDTQYF.

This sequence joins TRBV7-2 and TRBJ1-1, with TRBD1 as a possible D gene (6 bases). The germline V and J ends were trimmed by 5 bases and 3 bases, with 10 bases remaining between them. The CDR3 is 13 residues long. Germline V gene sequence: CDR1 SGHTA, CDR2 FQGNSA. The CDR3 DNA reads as TGTGCCAGCAGCGCCGGGGGCCACACTGAAGCTTTCTTT. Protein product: CASSAGGHTEAFF.

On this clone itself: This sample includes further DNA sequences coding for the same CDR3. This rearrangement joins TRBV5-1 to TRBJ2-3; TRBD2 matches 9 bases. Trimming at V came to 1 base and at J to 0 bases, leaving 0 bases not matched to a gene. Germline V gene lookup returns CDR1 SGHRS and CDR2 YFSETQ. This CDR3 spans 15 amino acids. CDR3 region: CASSLSGRSTDTQYF. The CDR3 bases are TGCGCCAGCAGCTTGAGCGGGAGGAGCACAGATACGCAGTATTTT.

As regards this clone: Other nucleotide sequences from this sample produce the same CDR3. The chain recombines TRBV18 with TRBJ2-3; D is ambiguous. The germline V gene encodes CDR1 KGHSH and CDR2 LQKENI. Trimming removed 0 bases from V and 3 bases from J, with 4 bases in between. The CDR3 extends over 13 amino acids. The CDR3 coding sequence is TGTGCCAGCTCACCACCGACGACAGATACGCAGTATTTT. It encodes CASSPPTTDTQYF.

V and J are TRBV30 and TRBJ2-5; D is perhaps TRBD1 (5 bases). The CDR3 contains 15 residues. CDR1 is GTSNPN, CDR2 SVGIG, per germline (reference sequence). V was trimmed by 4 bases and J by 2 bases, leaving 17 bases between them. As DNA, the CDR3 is TGTGCCTGGACTGGGATAACAGGTACTCAAGAGACCCAGTACTTC. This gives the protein CAWTGITGTQETQYF.

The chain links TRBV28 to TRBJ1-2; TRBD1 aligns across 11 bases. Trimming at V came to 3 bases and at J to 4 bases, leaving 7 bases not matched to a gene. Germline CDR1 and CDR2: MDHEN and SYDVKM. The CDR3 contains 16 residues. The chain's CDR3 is CASSFAGTGGGYGYTF. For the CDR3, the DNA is TGTGCCAGCAGTTTCGCAGGGACAGGGGGAGGCTATGGCTACACCTTC.

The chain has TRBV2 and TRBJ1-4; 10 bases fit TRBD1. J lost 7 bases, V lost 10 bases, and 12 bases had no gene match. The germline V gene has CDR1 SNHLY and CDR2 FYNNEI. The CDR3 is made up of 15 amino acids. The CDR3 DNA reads TGTGCCACCCAGGGGGTGACAGGGGGCGGTGAAAAACTGTTTTTT. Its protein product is CATQGVTGGGEKLFF.

The CDR3 is CASRTRASYGYTF. In DNA, the CDR3 is TGTGCCAGTAGAACTCGGGCCAGTTATGGCTACACCTTC. This sequence joins TRBV19 and TRBJ1-2; no definite D call. CDR3 size: 13 residues. Germline loops: CDR1 LNHDA, CDR2 SQIVND (reference sequence). V dropped 6 bases and J dropped 5 bases, with 13 bases sitting between them. The variable domain in full, completed from reference TRBV19 and TRBJ1-2, reads DGGITQSPKYLFRKEGQNVTLSCEQNLNHDAMYWYRQDPGQGLRLIYYSQIVNDFQKGDIAEGYSVSREKKESFPLTVTSAQKNPTAFYLCASRTRASYGYTFGSGTRLTVV.

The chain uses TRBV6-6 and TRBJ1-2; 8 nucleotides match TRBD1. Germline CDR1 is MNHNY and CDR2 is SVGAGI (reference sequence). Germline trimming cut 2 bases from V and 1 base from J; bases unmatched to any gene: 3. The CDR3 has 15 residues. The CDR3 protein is CASSYPDRGNYGYTF. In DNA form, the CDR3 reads TGTGCCAGCAGTTACCCCGACAGGGGTAACTATGGCTACACCTTC.

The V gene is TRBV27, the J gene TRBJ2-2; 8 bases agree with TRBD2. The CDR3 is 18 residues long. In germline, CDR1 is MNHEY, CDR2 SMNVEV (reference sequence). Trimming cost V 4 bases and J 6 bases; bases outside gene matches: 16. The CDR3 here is CASSWQRAAGGYAGELFF. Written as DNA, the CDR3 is TGTGCCAGCAGTTGGCAGAGGGCGGCGGGAGGCTACGCCGGGGAGCTGTTTTTT.

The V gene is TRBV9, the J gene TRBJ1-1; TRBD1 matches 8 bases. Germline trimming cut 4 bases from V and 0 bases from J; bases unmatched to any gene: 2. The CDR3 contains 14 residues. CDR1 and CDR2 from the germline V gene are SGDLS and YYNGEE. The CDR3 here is CASSSGQVNTEAFF. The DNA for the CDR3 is TGTGCCAGCAGCTCGGGACAGGTGAACACTGAAGCTTTCTTT.

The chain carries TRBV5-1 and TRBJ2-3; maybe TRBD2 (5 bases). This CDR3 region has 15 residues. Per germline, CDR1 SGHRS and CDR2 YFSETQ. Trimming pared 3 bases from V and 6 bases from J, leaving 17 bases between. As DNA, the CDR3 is TGCGCCAGCAGCTCAAGCAGTCCCCAGCGGGATACGCAGTATTTT. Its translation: CASSSSSPQRDTQYF.

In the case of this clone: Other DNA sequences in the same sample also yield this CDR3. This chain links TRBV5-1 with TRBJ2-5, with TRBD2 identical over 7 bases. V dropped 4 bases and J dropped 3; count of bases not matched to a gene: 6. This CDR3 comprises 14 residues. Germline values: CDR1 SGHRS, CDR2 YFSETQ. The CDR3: CASSLERGEETQYF. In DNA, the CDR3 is TGCGCCAGCAGCCTCGAGCGGGGTGAAGAGACCCAGTACTTC.

The CDR3 DNA follows: TGTGCCAGCAGCCGTTACCTACAGGGGTCGGGTGGCTACACCTTC. Protein product: CASSRYLQGSGGYTF. V gene TRBV14 combines with J gene TRBJ1-2, with TRBD1 matching over 7 bases. The germline gives CDR1 SGHDN, CDR2 FVKESK. The CDR3 contains 15 residues. V lost 4 bases, J lost 7 bases, and 12 bases stayed unmatched.

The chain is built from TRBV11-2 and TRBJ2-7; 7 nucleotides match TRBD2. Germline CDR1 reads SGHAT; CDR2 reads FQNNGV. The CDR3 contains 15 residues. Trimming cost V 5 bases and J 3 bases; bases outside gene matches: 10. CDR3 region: CASSPWTSLVYEQYF. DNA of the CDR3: TGTGCCAGCAGCCCCTGGACTAGTTTGGTCTACGAGCAGTACTTC.

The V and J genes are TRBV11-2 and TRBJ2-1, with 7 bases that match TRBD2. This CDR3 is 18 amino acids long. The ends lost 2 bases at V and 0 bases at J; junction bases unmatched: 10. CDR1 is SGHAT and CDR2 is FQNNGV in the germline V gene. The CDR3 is CASSLLLADQSSYNEQFF. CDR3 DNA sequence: TGTGCCAGCAGCTTATTGCTAGCGGACCAAAGCTCCTACAATGAGCAGTTCTTC.

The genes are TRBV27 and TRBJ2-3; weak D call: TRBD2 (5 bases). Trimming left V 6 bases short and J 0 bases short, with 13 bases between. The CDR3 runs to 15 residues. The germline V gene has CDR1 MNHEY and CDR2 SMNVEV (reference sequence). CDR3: CASSPLSGSTDTQYF. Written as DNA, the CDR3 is TGTGCCAGCAGCCCCTTGTCGGGAAGCACAGATACGCAGTATTTT.

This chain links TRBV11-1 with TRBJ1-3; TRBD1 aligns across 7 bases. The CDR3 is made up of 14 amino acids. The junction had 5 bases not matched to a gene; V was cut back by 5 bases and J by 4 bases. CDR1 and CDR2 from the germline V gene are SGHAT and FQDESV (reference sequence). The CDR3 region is CASSAGTAGNTIYF. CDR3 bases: TGTGCCAGCAGCGCTGGGACAGCCGGAAACACCATATATTTT.

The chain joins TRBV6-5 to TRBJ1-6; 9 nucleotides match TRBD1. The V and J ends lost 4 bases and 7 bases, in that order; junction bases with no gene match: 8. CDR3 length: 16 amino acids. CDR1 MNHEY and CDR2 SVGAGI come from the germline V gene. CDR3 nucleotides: TGTGCCAGCAGTTTACACCGGGACAGGGTCAATTCACCCCTCCACTTT. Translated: CASSLHRDRVNSPLHF.

CDR3 in DNA: TGTGCCAGCAGCCGAGGGTCGAGGTTTTACAATGAGCAGTTCTTC. Amino acids: CASSRGSRFYNEQFF. This rearrangement joins TRBV6-5 to TRBJ2-1, with D possibly TRBD2 on 5 matching bases. This CDR3 has 15 amino acids. The V gene lost 6 bases and the J gene lost 4 bases, with 16 bases spanning the gap. The germline CDR1 and CDR2 sequences are MNHEY and SVGAGI.

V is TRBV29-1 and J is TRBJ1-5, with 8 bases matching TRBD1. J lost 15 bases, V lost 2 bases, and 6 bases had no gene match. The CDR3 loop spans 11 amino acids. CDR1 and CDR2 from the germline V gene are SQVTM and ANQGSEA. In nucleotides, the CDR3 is TGCAGCGTTGAATACAGGGGGATAAGGCATTTT. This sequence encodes CSVEYRGIRHF.